This entry concerns a single T cell receptor (beta chain). This specimen belongs to a study of beta chain features in type 1 diabetes. Germline V CDR1 and CDR2: GTSNPN, SVGIG (reference sequence). Trimming removed 1 base from V and 0 bases from J, with 12 bases in between. The length of the CDR3 is 15 residues. Every isolated RNA sample was fully reverse transcribed, so sequencing captured expressed TCRB transcripts. Produced via immunoSEQ multiplex PCR; TCRdb's table is partial and in-frame only. The table includes about 360,000 clones, around 12% detected once. The clonotype was recovered from a man younger than 35 in good health. The sequenced material came from naive CD4+ T cells from blood. The rearrangement joins TRBV30 to TRBJ1-1; the D gene is possibly TRBD1 (5 bases). In DNA form, the CDR3 reads TGTGCCTGGAGTGCACGGGGGGGGGTGAACACTGAAGCTTTCTTT. Translating gives CAWSARGGVNTEAFF.